This TCR beta chain was recorded in a study of T cells in Graves' hyperthyroidism and ophthalmopathy. RNA transcripts yielded amplified TCR beta CDR3 regions. During a first-round RT-PCR of the TCR CDR3, the HTBI primer set was used. TCRdb re-called the multiplex PCR reads through MiXCR, storing one row per CDR3 protein. The data show about 290,000 distinct CDR3 sequences, approximately 15% seen once. This clonotype has ten or more counts. V was cut by 5 bases and J by 2 bases, with 9 bases left in between. The CDR3 is 13 residues long. This clonotype originated in a young man with Graves' hyperthyroidism. This chain uses TRBV12-3 or TRBV12-4 with TRBJ1-1; unclear D gene. Sequenced: blood. CDR3: CASSVQSNTEAFF. The DNA for the CDR3 is TGTGCCAGCAGTGTACAGAGTAACACTGAAGCTTTCTTT.